This T cell receptor (beta chain) was observed in a study of OX40 agonist ivuxolimab in advanced cancers. Whole-study context: Dose-escalation patients' cancers were hepatocellular carcinoma, melanoma, renal cell or head and neck cancer.

Germline CDR1 is SGHDT and CDR2 is YYEEEE. Trimming shortened V by 0 bases and J by 0 bases, and 6 bases separated the two germline ends. CDR3 size: 14 residues. The study's findings and limits: The average count of expanded clones was higher among CD8+ T cells than among CD4+.

As to this clone: Its antigen is not known.

The protocol was immunoSEQ multiplex PCR, while the TCRdb copy is restricted to in-frame clones and leaves out a portion. The sample shows 55,000 to 75,000 clones, 80% of them seen only once. The input for sequencing was CD4+ or CD8+ T cells sorted from blood, taken in a trial of the OX40 agonist ivuxolimab. The TCR comes from an adult with an advanced solid tumor such as melanoma, head and neck, liver or kidney cancer. The genes are TRBV5-6 and TRBJ2-5, with D hard to call. This CDR3 is CASSLVANQETQYF. Written as DNA, the CDR3 is TGTGCCAGCAGCTTGGTGGCAAACCAAGAGACCCAGTACTTC.